Listed below are T cell receptor beta chains from one sample, sequenced in a study of memory CD4+ T cells and cytomegalovirus serostatus. Profiling relied on immunoSEQ multiplex PCR, and the TCRdb table lists in-frame clones only, not all of them. This table has some 44,000 clones, just under 80% appearing once. The sample was memory CD4+ T cells from blood. All receptors come from an adult in good health and CMV-seronegative. Both conserved end residues are part of each CDR3. The order of the fields is CDR3 length, J gene, V gene, CDR3 protein.

length: 15; J: TRBJ1-6; V: TRBV9; CDR3: CASSVGTGGNSPLHF
length: 13; J: TRBJ2-2; V: TRBV7-7; CDR3: CASSFGNTGELFF
length: 14; J: TRBJ1-6; V: TRBV7-2; CDR3: CASSLVTGNSPLHF
length: 10; J: TRBJ1-5; V: TRBV30; CDR3: CAWRHQPQHF
length: 15; J: TRBJ2-7; V: TRBV11-2; CDR3: CASSPPDRARYEQYF
length: 14; J: TRBJ2-7; V: TRBV28; CDR3: CASSLLAGEDEQYF
length: 15; J: TRBJ1-2; V: TRBV28; CDR3: CASSPAGTDNYGYTF
length: 13; J: TRBJ1-5; V: TRBV7-6; CDR3: CASSLEQNQPQHF
length: 14; J: TRBJ2-7; V: TRBV5-1; CDR3: CASSPGGPFGEQYF
length: 13; J: TRBJ2-7; V: TRBV19; CDR3: CASSRGFTYEQYF
length: 14; J: TRBJ2-1; V: TRBV5-6; CDR3: CASSHTDRYNEQFF
length: 14; J: TRBJ2-2; V: TRBV7-2; CDR3: CASSLLRLTGELFF
length: 15; J: TRBJ2-5; V: TRBV6-6; CDR3: CASIPSGGGDETQYF
length: 12; J: TRBJ2-7; V: TRBV5-1; CDR3: CASSGQVYEQYF
length: 18; J: TRBJ2-6; V: TRBV28; CDR3: CASSFRRGLLSGANVLTF
length: 15; J: TRBJ2-5; V: TRBV6-1; CDR3: CASSEVGRSFGTQYF
length: 14; J: TRBJ1-3; V: TRBV28; CDR3: CASRLQGGGNTIYF
length: 13; J: TRBJ1-1; V: TRBV19; CDR3: CASSIAGGTEPFF
length: 15; J: TRBJ1-1; V: TRBV28; CDR3: CASSLGGQRNTEAFF
length: 12; J: TRBJ2-3; V: TRBV9; CDR3: CASSVRRDTQYF
length: 15; J: TRBJ2-1; V: TRBV13; CDR3: CASSGREQSLNEQFF
length: 13; J: TRBJ1-1; V: TRBV11-2; CDR3: CASSQQVNTEAFF
length: 15; J: TRBJ2-7; V: TRBV5-4; CDR3: CASSVGTSGIYEQYF
length: 14; J: TRBJ1-1; V: TRBV15; CDR3: CATSWGHPNTEAFF
length: 15; J: TRBJ2-7; V: TRBV28; CDR3: CASSSPGTAPYEQYF
length: 13; J: TRBJ1-6; V: TRBV27; CDR3: CASKPRTNSPLHF
length: 19; J: TRBJ2-6; V: TRBV15; CDR3: CATSRERAGEYSGANVLTF
length: 16; J: TRBJ2-6; V: TRBV2; CDR3: CASSDGHLRGANVLTF
length: 17; J: TRBJ2-3; V: TRBV7-3; CDR3: CASSAIGGAGDTDTQYF
length: 14; J: TRBJ2-1; V: TRBV5-5; CDR3: CASSREGTDNEQFF
length: 13; J: TRBJ1-2; V: TRBV27; CDR3: CASLGPGGYGYTF
length: 16; J: TRBJ2-3; V: TRBV5-6; CDR3: CASSRKGTGAINTQYF
length: 13; J: TRBJ1-5; V: TRBV2; CDR3: CASSERGNQPQHF
length: 16; J: TRBJ1-3; V: TRBV7-8; CDR3: CASSIRGGSNGNTIYF
length: 14; J: TRBJ1-6; V: TRBV5-1; CDR3: CASSSGTSNSPLHF
length: 15; J: TRBJ2-2; V: TRBV6-5; CDR3: CASSGGLAGVGELFF
length: 13; J: TRBJ1-6; V: TRBV6-1; CDR3: CASSTSGDSPLHF
length: 18; J: TRBJ2-2; V: TRBV5-1; CDR3: CASSSPDRGKLNTGELFF
length: 14; J: TRBJ2-3; V: TRBV15; CDR3: CATSSGDFGDTQYF
length: 14; J: TRBJ1-2; V: TRBV5-6; CDR3: CASTGQAGGGGYTF
length: 14; J: TRBJ1-2; V: TRBV2; CDR3: CASSEFKGMSGYTF
length: 11; J: TRBJ2-7; V: TRBV30; CDR3: CAWRLGHEQYF
length: 15; J: TRBJ2-5; V: TRBV7-3; CDR3: CASSLTGRREETQYF
length: 13; J: TRBJ1-1; V: TRBV5-6; CDR3: CASSLRGNTEAFF
length: 15; J: TRBJ1-1; V: TRBV5-4; CDR3: CASSLVPRVNTEAFF
length: 14; J: TRBJ2-1; V: TRBV7-8; CDR3: CASSLRGRYNEQFF
length: 13; J: TRBJ1-1; V: TRBV5-1; CDR3: CASRLDRSTEAFF
length: 11; J: TRBJ1-1; V: TRBV10-2; CDR3: CASSVGGEAFF
length: 16; J: TRBJ2-5; V: TRBV28; CDR3: CASSQQYRGQRETQYF
length: 15; J: TRBJ1-1; V: TRBV11-1; CDR3: CASSAPGRTPAGAFF
length: 19; J: TRBJ1-6; V: TRBV15; CDR3: CATSRDRATGVGGRSPLHF
length: 16; J: TRBJ2-3; V: TRBV5-1; CDR3: CASSLIWGGLTDTQYF
length: 13; J: TRBJ1-3; V: TRBV10-3; CDR3: CAIRRDSGNTIYF
length: 15; J: TRBJ2-7; V: TRBV5-5; CDR3: CASSFSALAGVEQYF
length: 14; J: TRBJ1-4; V: TRBV5-1; CDR3: CASSSEGANEKLFF
length: 15; J: TRBJ2-3; V: TRBV28; CDR3: CASSLGQGPRDTQYF
length: 13; J: TRBJ2-5; V: TRBV5-1; CDR3: CASSRGSKETQYF
length: 15; J: TRBJ2-3; V: TRBV10-1; CDR3: CASSSSGGADDTQYF
length: 15; J: TRBJ1-1; V: TRBV5-8; CDR3: CASSLAGQLNTEAFF